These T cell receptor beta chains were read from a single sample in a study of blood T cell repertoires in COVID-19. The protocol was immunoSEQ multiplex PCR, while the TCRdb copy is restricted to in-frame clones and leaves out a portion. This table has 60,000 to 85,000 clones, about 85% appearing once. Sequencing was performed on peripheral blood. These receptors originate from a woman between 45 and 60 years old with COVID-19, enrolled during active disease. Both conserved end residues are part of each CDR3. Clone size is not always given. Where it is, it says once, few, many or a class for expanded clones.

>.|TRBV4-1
CASSQGKISGRSIGELFF
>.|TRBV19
CASIFSLPAAYGYTF
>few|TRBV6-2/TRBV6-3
CASSQGAGELFF
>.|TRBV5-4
CASSSLLNEKEVF
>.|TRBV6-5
CASSIAGGPYEQYF
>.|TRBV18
CASSPRETGHTEAFF
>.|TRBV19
CASSIQSGGELFF
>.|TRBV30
CALGLPQYF
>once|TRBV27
CASSLLAGGIISYNEQFF
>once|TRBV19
CASSTFLGLRGEQFF
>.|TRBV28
CASSLLGVSTDTQYF
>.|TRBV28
CASGSRGRSDTQYF
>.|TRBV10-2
CASLAGAGELFF
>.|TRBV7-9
CASSPQGNGEQYF
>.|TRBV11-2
CASRTAKGEKLFF
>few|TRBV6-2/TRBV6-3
CASSDWTGASYEQYF
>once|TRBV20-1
CSASLRDRAYEQYF
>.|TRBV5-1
CASSLTGVLYF
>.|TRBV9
CASSGAGTGFDTQYF
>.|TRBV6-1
CASSERTGGPEQYF
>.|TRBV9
CASSLTSGSLGFYEQYF
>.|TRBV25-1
CASSGWSGRGTGELFF
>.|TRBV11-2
CASSLGQLNQPQHF
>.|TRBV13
CASSPGSTGETQYF
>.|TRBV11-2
CASRTEENTEAFF
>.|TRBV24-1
CATSYLNNEQFF
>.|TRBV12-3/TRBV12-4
CASSQGHRYEQYF
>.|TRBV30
CAWSQGAGYYNEQFF
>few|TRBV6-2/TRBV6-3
CASSYSLQGSGYTF
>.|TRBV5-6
CASSYYSGGGDEKLFF
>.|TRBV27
CARGRANTGELFF
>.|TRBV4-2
CASSQVSRDGYTF
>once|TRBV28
CASSFGAGGTISYEQYF
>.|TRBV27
CASEGGSSYNEQFF
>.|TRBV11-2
CASRSGPSEKLFF
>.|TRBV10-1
CASSESLAGGNEQFF
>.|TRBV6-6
CASSGLVAAGNEQFF
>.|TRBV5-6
CASSLEVAGFYNEQFF
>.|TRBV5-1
CASSLVLAGKPYEQYF
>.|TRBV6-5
CASSYKGSGNTIYF